This is a list of T cell receptor beta chains from one sample in a study of cytomegalovirus exposure and HLA in healthy donors. The data were produced by immunoSEQ multiplex PCR, yet TCRdb's version contains in-frame clones alone and is incomplete. The sample holds roughly 170,000 clones, approximately 80% seen once. The specimen was PBMCs. Receptor source: a man aged 18 to 30 in good health and CMV-seronegative. CDR3s include the opening cysteine and the closing phenylalanine or tryptophan. A D gene is named only where the DNA matches it firmly. Only part of the rows carry a size: once, few, many, or a class if the clone is expanded.

clone_size j_call v_call d_call cdr3_nt cdr3_aa
- TRBJ2-2 TRBV6-4 TRBD1 TGTGCCAGCAGCCCCGGGACAGGGGGCACCGGGGAGCTGTTTTTT CASSPGTGGTGELFF
- TRBJ1-2 TRBV29-1 TRBD1 TGCAGCGTTGAGGGACAGATAACTAACTATGGCTACACCTTC CSVEGQITNYGYTF
- TRBJ2-7 TRBV6-5 - TGTGCCAGCAGTTATGGGGCAGCCCACTACGAGCAGTACTTC CASSYGAAHYEQYF
- TRBJ2-4 TRBV30 - TGTGCCTGGAGTGCTAACGAGGTGTTAACTCAGTACTTC CAWSANEVLTQYF
- TRBJ2-7 TRBV30 - TGTGCCTGGAGTGTAACGGGCGGGGAAGAGTACTTC CAWSVTGGEEYF
once TRBJ2-3 TRBV10-3 TRBD2 TGTGCCATCAGTGATGAGGGACTAGTCTCCCTTACGCAGTATTTT CAISDEGLVSLTQYF
- TRBJ2-7 TRBV28 - TGTGCCAGCAGTTTCCGTCCAGGATACTCGTACGAGCAGTACTTC CASSFRPGYSYEQYF
- TRBJ1-5 TRBV10-3 TRBD1 TGTGCCATCAGCGCCGAACAGGGGGACGTTGGCAATCAGCCCCAGCATTTT CAISAEQGDVGNQPQHF
- TRBJ2-1 TRBV7-2 - TGTGCCAGCAGCAAAGTGGGGAGCTCCTACAATGAGCAGTTCTTC CASSKVGSSYNEQFF
- TRBJ2-7 TRBV7-2 - TGTGCCAGCATGTCCCGGGGACTCTACTACGAGCAGTACTTC CASMSRGLYYEQYF
few TRBJ1-1 TRBV6-6 TRBD1 TGTGCCAGCAGTCGGGACAGAAAGAACACTGAAGCTTTCTTT CASSRDRKNTEAFF
- TRBJ1-6 TRBV18 - TGTGCCAGCCCACCCGGGGAGTCACCCCTCCACTTT CASPPGESPLHF
- TRBJ1-5 TRBV18 - TGTGCCAGCTCACCGCGGTACAGCAATCAGCCCCAGCATTTT CASSPRYSNQPQHF